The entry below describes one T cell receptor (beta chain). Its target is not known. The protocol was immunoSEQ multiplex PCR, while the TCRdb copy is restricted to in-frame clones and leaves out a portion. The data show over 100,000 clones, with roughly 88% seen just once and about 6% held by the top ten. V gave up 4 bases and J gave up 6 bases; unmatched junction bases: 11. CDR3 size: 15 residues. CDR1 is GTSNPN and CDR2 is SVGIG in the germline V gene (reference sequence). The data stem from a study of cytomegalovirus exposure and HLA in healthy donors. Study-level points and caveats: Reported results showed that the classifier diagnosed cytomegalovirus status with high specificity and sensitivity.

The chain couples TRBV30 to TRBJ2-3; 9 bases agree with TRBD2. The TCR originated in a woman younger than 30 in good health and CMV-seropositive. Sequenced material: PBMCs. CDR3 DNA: TGTGCCTGGATGGGGAATGCGGGGGGGCAGGATACGCAGTATTTT. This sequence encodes CAWMGNAGGQDTQYF.